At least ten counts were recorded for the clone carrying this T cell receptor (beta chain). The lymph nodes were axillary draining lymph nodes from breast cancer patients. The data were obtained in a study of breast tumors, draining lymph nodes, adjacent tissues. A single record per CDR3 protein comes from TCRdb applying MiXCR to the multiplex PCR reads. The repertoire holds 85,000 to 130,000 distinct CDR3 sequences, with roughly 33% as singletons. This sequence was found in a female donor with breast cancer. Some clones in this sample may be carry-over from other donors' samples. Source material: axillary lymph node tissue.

DNA of the CDR3: TGTGCCAGCAGCCAAGGACAGGGTTATAACTATGGCTACACCTTC. Translation: CASSQGQGYNYGYTF. The rearrangement uses TRBV3-1 and TRBJ1-2; TRBD1 aligns across 7 bases. V lost 1 base, J lost 1 base, and 3 bases stayed unmatched. Looked up from germline, CDR1 is LGHDT and CDR2 is YNNKEL (reference sequence). The CDR3 is made up of 15 amino acids.